This T cell receptor (beta chain) was identified in a study of T cell responses to AZD1222 COVID-19 vaccine. This CDR3 is built from 13 residues. Losses at the gene ends were 5 bases for V and 3 bases for J; bases not matched to a gene: 4. The germline CDR1 and CDR2 sequences are SGHVS and FNYEAQ. Notes on this clone: Its antigen remains unknown.

Findings and caveats of the study: Regions left unmutated in variants are reportedly the target of nearly half of spike-specific TCRs. Vaccine-associated CD4 TCRs ranged over spike, dominating at 160-218 and 743-854. An increase in Spike-specific TCR breadth and depth was observed after two AZD1222 doses.

Generated by immunoSEQ multiplex PCR, the TCRdb table keeps only in-frame clones and is missing some. The table records some 100,000 clones, approximately 91% of them present only once. This specimen was peripheral blood, taken on day 0 of AZD1222 vaccination. This clonotype originated in an adult in good health. The V gene is TRBV7-6, the J gene TRBJ2-7; 7 nucleotides align to TRBD2. The CDR3 DNA reads TGTGCCAGCAGCCGGGACTACGACTACGAGCAGTACTTC. Translating it yields CASSRDYDYEQYF.